The T cell receptor (beta chain) described here comes from a study of cytomegalovirus exposure and HLA in healthy donors. General study points: Analysis was performed later, and it showed HLA-associated TCR beta chains to be more clonally expanded than equally common others. The classifier was said to identify cytomegalovirus status with high specificity and sensitivity.

Researchers ran the PCR with 60 Vbeta and 13 Jbeta primers. Generated by immunoSEQ multiplex PCR, the TCRdb table keeps only in-frame clones and is missing some. The table includes 250,000 to 350,000 clones, around 65% detected once. With regard to this clone: Its antigen remains unidentified.

This CDR3 has 13 residues. CDR1 and CDR2 (germline): SGHNT, YENEEA. The trim removed 8 bases at V and 5 bases at J, leaving 6 bases unmatched. Sequenced sample: PBMCs. J is TRBJ2-4 and V is TRBV11-3, with 7 bases identical to TRBD2. The origin of this receptor is a female donor in good health and CMV-seronegative. Written as DNA, the CDR3 is TGTGCCAGCGGACTAGGGAGCGAAAACATTCAGTACTTC. Protein product: CASGLGSENIQYF.